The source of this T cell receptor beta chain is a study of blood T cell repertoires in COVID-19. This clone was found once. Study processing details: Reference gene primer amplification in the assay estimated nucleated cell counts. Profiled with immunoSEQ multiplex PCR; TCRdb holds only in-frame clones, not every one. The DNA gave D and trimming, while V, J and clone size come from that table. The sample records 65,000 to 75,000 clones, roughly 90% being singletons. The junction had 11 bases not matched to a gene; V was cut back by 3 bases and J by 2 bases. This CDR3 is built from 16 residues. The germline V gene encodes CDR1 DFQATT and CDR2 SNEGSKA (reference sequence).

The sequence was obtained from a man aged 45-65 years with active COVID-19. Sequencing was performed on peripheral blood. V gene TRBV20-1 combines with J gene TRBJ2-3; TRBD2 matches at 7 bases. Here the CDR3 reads CSASERGRALTDTQYF. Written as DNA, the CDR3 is TGCAGTGCTAGTGAGCGGGGACGTGCTCTCACAGATACGCAGTATTTT.